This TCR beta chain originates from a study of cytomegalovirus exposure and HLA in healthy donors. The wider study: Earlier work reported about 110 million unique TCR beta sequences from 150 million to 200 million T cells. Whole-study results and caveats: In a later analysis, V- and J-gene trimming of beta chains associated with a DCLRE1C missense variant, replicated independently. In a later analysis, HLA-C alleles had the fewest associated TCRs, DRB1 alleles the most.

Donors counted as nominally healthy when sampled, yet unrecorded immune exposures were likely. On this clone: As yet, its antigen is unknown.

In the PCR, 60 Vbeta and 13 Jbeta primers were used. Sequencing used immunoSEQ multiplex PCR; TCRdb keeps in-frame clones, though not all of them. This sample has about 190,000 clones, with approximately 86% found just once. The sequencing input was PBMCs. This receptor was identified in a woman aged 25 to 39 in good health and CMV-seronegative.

The CDR3 here is CASRRTLDTQYF. DNA of the CDR3: TGTGCCAGCAGGCGGACTCTAGATACGCAGTATTTT. This chain connects TRBV2 to TRBJ2-3; tentatively, D is TRBD2 (5 bases). Germline CDR1 and CDR2: SNHLY and FYNNEI. The CDR3 covers 12 residues. The V gene lost 6 bases and the J gene lost 5 bases, with 9 bases spanning the gap. Complete variable domain (other parts from reference TRBV2 and TRBJ2-3): EPEVTQTPSHQVTQMGQEVILRCVPISNHLYFYWYRQILGQKVEFLVSFYNNEISEKSEIFDDQFSVERPDGSNFTLKIRSTKLEDSAMYFCASRRTLDTQYFGPGTRLTVL.